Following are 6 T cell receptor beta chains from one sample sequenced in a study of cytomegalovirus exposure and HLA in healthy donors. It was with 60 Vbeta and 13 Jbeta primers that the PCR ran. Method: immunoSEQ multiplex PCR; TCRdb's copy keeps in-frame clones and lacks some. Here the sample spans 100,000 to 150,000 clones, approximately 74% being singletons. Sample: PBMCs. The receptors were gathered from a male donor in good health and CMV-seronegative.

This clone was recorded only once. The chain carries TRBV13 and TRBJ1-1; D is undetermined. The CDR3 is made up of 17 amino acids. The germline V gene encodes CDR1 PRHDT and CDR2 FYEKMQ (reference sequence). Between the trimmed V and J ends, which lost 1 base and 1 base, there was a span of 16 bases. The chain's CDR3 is CASSLVLQASGNTEAFF. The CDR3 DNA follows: TGTGCCAGCAGCTTAGTATTGCAGGCGAGTGGGAACACTGAAGCTTTCTTT.

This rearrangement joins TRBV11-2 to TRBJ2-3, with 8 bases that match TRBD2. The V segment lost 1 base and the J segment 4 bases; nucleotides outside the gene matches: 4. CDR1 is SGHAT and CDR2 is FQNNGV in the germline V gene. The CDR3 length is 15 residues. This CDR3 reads CASSLARRGADTQYF. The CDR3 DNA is TGTGCCAGCAGCTTAGCACGGCGGGGGGCAGATACGCAGTATTTT.

CDR3 protein: CASRLVAGGEQFF. CDR3 DNA: TGTGCCAGCAGGCTTGTGGCCGGGGGTGAGCAGTTCTTC. The gene calls are TRBV7-6 and TRBJ2-1; possible D gene TRBD2, 6 bases. CDR1 and CDR2 from the germline V gene are SGHVS and FNYEAQ. This CDR3 comprises 13 residues. The V end lost 6 bases, the J end lost 9 bases, and 15 bases lay between the germline ends.

The CDR3 loop is CASSYTISSGSVPGELFF. CDR3 bases: TGCGCCAGCAGCTACACTATTTCTAGCGGGAGTGTCCCCGGGGAGCTGTTTTTT. The chain links TRBV5-1 to TRBJ2-2, with 10 bases lining up with TRBD2. V shed 3 bases, J shed 6 bases, and the junction held 14 bases outside the gene matches. The germline V gene encodes CDR1 SGHRS and CDR2 YFSETQ. The CDR3 consists of 18 residues.

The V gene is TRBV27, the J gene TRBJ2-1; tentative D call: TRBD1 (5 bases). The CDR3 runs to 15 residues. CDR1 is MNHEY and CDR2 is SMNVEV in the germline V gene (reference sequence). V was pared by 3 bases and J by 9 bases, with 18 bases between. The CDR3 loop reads CASSFVSDRVGEQFF. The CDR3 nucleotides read TGTGCCAGCAGTTTCGTGTCCGACAGAGTAGGTGAGCAGTTCTTC.

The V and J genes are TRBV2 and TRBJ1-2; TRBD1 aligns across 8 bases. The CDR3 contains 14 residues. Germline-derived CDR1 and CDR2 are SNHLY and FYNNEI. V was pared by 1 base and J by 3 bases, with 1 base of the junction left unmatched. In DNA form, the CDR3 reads TGTGCCAGCAGTGAAGTGGACAGGGACTATGGCTACACCTTC. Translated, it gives CASSEVDRDYGYTF.